A single sample is the source of the 2 T cell receptor beta chains below, sequenced in a study of cytomegalovirus exposure and HLA in healthy donors. Primers: 60 Vbeta forward and 13 Jbeta reverse. Using immunoSEQ multiplex PCR, the repertoire was profiled, and TCRdb retains in-frame clones only, with some absent. The sample has about 39,000 clones, and its top ten clones hold around 3.2%. Input material: PBMCs. The receptors stem from a woman aged 30 to 39 in good health and CMV-seropositive.

The CDR3 DNA sequence: TGCGCCAGCAGCCAGGACAGGGAGCAGTTCTTC. Residues: CASSQDREQFF. J is TRBJ2-1 and V is TRBV4-1, with 7 bases that match TRBD1. Germline V gene lookup returns CDR1 MGHRA and CDR2 YSYEKL. Trimming at V came to 3 bases and at J to 10 bases, leaving 0 bases not matched to a gene. This CDR3 comprises 11 residues.

The V call is TRBV9, the J call TRBJ1-1; TRBD1 is a possible D gene (6 bases). Germline CDR1 is SGDLS and CDR2 is YYNGEE. CDR3 length: 12 amino acids. The V gene lost 10 bases and the J gene lost 3 bases, with 13 bases spanning the gap. This CDR3 reads CAGISGDTEAFF. CDR3 in DNA: TGTGCCGGAATTTCAGGGGACACTGAAGCTTTCTTT.